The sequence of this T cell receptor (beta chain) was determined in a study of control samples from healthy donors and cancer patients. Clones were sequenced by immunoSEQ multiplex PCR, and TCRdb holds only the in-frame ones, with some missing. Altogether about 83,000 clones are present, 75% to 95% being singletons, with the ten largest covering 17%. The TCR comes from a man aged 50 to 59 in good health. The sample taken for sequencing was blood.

The CDR3 sequence is CASSSSGGTDTQYF. In nucleotides, the CDR3 is TGTGCCAGCAGCTCGAGCGGGGGCACAGATACGCAGTATTTT. The chain recombines TRBV9 with TRBJ2-3; 7 nucleotides agree with TRBD2. J lost 1 base, V lost 4 bases, and 3 bases had no gene match. This CDR3 spans 14 amino acids. Looked up from germline, CDR1 is SGDLS and CDR2 is YYNGEE.